These 29 T cell receptor beta chains came from one sample sequenced in a study of blood T cell repertoires in COVID-19. Assay used: immunoSEQ multiplex PCR; TCRdb lists only in-frame clones, some missing. The table records roughly 140,000 clones, approximately 80% of them present only once. The source material was peripheral blood. The receptors here all came from a human donor with acute or convalescent COVID-19. The donor label of this sample is uncertain.

The chain carries TRBV5-1 and TRBJ1-3; 9 nucleotides match TRBD1. V lost 4 bases and J lost 8; bases outside the gene matches: 7. The CDR3 totals 14 residues. From germline, CDR1 is SGHRS and CDR2 YFSETQ. The CDR3 sequence is CASSPGDRADTIYF. DNA of the CDR3: TGCGCCAGCAGCCCGGGGGACAGGGCGGACACCATATATTTT.

This rearrangement joins TRBV5-4 to TRBJ1-1, with D possibly matching TRBD1 (5 bases). Looked up from germline, CDR1 is SGHNT and CDR2 is YYREEE (reference sequence). V gave up 4 bases and J gave up 4 bases, with 17 bases separating them. This CDR3 spans 15 amino acids. CDR3 residues: CASSTQGRVGTEAFF. The CDR3 DNA reads TGTGCCAGCAGCACCCAGGGTAGAGTGGGCACTGAAGCTTTCTTT.

This clone was counted a single time. V is TRBV9 and J is TRBJ2-5, with 10 bases matching TRBD1. The junction had 5 bases not matched to a gene; V was cut back by 4 bases and J by 5 bases. CDR3 length equals 14 residues. CDR1 and CDR2 from the germline V gene are SGDLS and YYNGEE. CDR3: CASSIGQGEETQYF. The CDR3 nucleotides read TGTGCCAGCAGCATTGGACAGGGGGAGGAGACCCAGTACTTC.

This rearrangement joins TRBV5-6 to TRBJ1-2; D possibly corresponds to TRBD1 (5 bases). The germline V gene encodes CDR1 SGHDT and CDR2 YYEEEE. V was shortened by 2 bases and J by 2 bases, with 10 bases between the two germline ends. The CDR3 is 14 residues long. CDR3 sequence: CASSFREGNYGYTF. The CDR3 DNA reads as TGTGCCAGCAGCTTCAGGGAGGGCAACTATGGCTACACCTTC.

The V call is TRBV7-2, the J call TRBJ1-2, with 11 positions matching TRBD1. Germline assignment: CDR1 SGHTA and CDR2 FQGNSA. V lost 1 base to trimming and J lost 6 bases; unmatched junction nucleotides: 4. There are 15 residues in the CDR3. This CDR3 is CASSLGDRGYNGYTF. The CDR3 nucleotides read TGTGCCAGCAGCTTAGGGGACAGGGGGTATAATGGCTACACCTTC.

This chain joins TRBV27 and TRBJ2-2; the match to TRBD1 covers 9 bases. The ends lost 8 bases at V and 1 base at J; junction bases unmatched: 8. The germline V gene encodes CDR1 MNHEY and CDR2 SMNVEV (reference sequence). CDR3 length equals 16 residues. CDR3: CASRTGTGRNTGELFF. CDR3 nucleotide sequence: TGTGCCAGCCGGACCGGGACAGGGAGGAACACCGGGGAGCTGTTTTTT.

V gene TRBV24-1 combines with J gene TRBJ2-2; 8 bases map to TRBD2. Germline V gene sequence: CDR1 KGHDR, CDR2 SFDVKD. Trimming cost V 5 bases and J 1 base; bases outside gene matches: 5. This CDR3 is built from 16 residues. Here the CDR3 reads CATSGRGAQNTGELFF. The DNA of the CDR3 is TGTGCCACCAGTGGGCGGGGGGCCCAGAACACCGGGGAGCTGTTTTTT.

This clone occurred a few times. V gene TRBV5-4 combines with J gene TRBJ2-2; D is unresolved. Trimming left V 4 bases short and J 0 bases short, with 10 bases between. This CDR3 has 15 residues. Germline CDR1 reads SGHNT; CDR2 reads YYREEE (reference sequence). CDR3 amino acids: CASSTRLANTGELFF. In nucleotides, the CDR3 is TGTGCCAGCAGCACCCGACTCGCGAACACCGGGGAGCTGTTTTTT.

This clone was counted at least ten times. V gene TRBV14 combines with J gene TRBJ2-7; TRBD1 matches 11 bases. This CDR3 spans 15 amino acids. V gave up 1 base and J gave up 2 bases; unmatched junction bases: 1. In germline, CDR1 is SGHDN, CDR2 FVKESK. DNA of the CDR3: TGTGCCAGCAGCCAAGGGACAGGGGGCCCCTACGAGCAGTACTTC. This translates into CASSQGTGGPYEQYF.

The chain recombines TRBV10-2 with TRBJ2-7, with 13 positions matching TRBD2. This CDR3 has 15 amino acids. The ends lost 7 bases at V and 0 bases at J; junction bases unmatched: 3. The germline gives CDR1 WSHSY, CDR2 SAAADI. CDR3 amino acids: CASKLAGGNSYEQYF. The DNA of the CDR3 is TGCGCCAGCAAACTAGCGGGGGGGAACTCCTACGAGCAGTACTTC.

This clone was seen a few times. The J gene is TRBJ2-7, the V gene TRBV13, with 9 bases matching TRBD1. The CDR3 loop spans 15 amino acids. CDR1 is PRHDT, CDR2 FYEKMQ, per germline (reference sequence). V lost 0 bases, J lost 2 bases, and 2 bases stayed unmatched. The CDR3 nucleotides are TGTGCCAGCAGCTTAGGACAGGGGGCACCCTACGAGCAGTACGTC. Its protein is CASSLGQGAPYEQYV.

In its sample, this clone was seen a few times. This chain links TRBV6-5 with TRBJ1-2, with TRBD1 as a possible D gene (6 bases). The CDR3 loop spans 16 amino acids. Germline CDR1 reads MNHEY; CDR2 reads SVGAGI. V was pared by 0 bases and J by 8 bases, with 19 bases between. The CDR3 spells CASSYSEAGALGGYTF. The CDR3 nucleotides are TGTGCCAGCAGTTACTCCGAGGCAGGGGCCCTTGGGGGCTACACCTTC.

The rearrangement links TRBV19 to TRBJ2-7; tentative D call: TRBD1 (5 bases). V was cut by 8 bases and J by 0 bases, with 17 bases left in between. There are 15 residues in the CDR3. Germline V gives CDR1 LNHDA, CDR2 SQIVND (reference sequence). The CDR3 nucleotides read TGTGCCAGTCGCTCCGACAGAACAAGCTCCTACGAGCAGTACTTC. It translates to CASRSDRTSSYEQYF. The complete variable domain, with remaining parts taken from reference TRBV19 and TRBJ2-7, reads DGGITQSPKYLFRKEGQNVTLSCEQNLNHDAMYWYRQDPGQGLRLIYYSQIVNDFQKGDIAEGYSVSREKKESFPLTVTSAQKNPTAFYLCASRSDRTSSYEQYFGPGTRLTVT.

J is TRBJ2-3 and V is TRBV7-9; 9 bases line up with TRBD2. The CDR3 has 15 residues. V trimming: 8 bases; J trimming: 2 bases; junction bases outside the gene matches: 8. Germline loops: CDR1 SEHNR, CDR2 FQNEAQ (reference sequence). CDR3 DNA: TGTGCCAGCTCTGTAGCGGGGGACATCACAGATACGCAGTATTTT. Its translation is CASSVAGDITDTQYF.

The chain recombines TRBV7-9 with TRBJ1-1; TRBD1 aligns across 8 bases. Germline trimming cut 5 bases from V and 0 bases from J; bases unmatched to any gene: 2. The germline V gene encodes CDR1 SEHNR and CDR2 FQNEAQ (reference sequence). The CDR3 has 14 amino acids. The CDR3 DNA is TGTGCCAGCAGCGGGGACAGGTTGAACACTGAAGCTTTCTTT. Translating gives CASSGDRLNTEAFF.

The chain employs TRBV10-3 and TRBJ1-1; 9 nucleotides match TRBD1. J was trimmed by 9 bases and V by 7 bases; bases with no gene match: 6. Germline CDR1 ENHRY, CDR2 SYGVKD. The CDR3 covers 12 residues. CDR3 coding DNA: TGTGCCATCACCCAGGACAGGGGAAAAGCTTTCTTT. The encoded protein is CAITQDRGKAFF.

This chain connects TRBV7-8 to TRBJ2-4; 8 bases are shared with TRBD1. Per germline, CDR1 SGHVS and CDR2 FQNEAQ. V dropped 5 bases and J dropped 9; count of bases not matched to a gene: 9. This CDR3 has 14 residues. The CDR3 region has the DNA TGTGCCAGCAGCCGGATCCGGACAGGGTCCATTCAGTACTTC. Its protein is CASSRIRTGSIQYF.

In DNA form, the CDR3 reads TGTGCCAGCTCAGCCAATAGCCAGACCCAGTACTTC. Residues: CASSANSQTQYF. J is TRBJ2-5 and V is TRBV18, with D hard to call. The V gene lost 5 bases and the J gene lost 6 bases, with 10 bases spanning the gap. Germline values: CDR1 KGHSH, CDR2 LQKENI. The CDR3 extends over 12 amino acids.

V usage is TRBV7-9 and J usage is TRBJ2-1, with D perhaps TRBD1 (6 bases). Germline lookup yields CDR1 SEHNR and CDR2 FQNEAQ (reference sequence). The CDR3 totals 12 residues. Trimming took 4 bases from V and 7 from J, leaving 8 bases between them. CDR3 sequence reads: CASSSGQNEQFF. CDR3 in DNA: TGTGCCAGCAGCTCAGGACAGAATGAGCAGTTCTTC.

The chain recombines TRBV5-1 with TRBJ2-1; tentative D call: TRBD2 (6 bases). Trimming shortened V by 4 bases and J by 4 bases, and 18 bases separated the two germline ends. This CDR3 is 16 amino acids long. Germline CDR1 is SGHRS and CDR2 is YFSETQ. CDR3 DNA: TGCGCCAGCAGCAAGGATAAGGTAGCGGCGTACAATGAGCAGTTCTTC. It yields the protein CASSKDKVAAYNEQFF.

The chain recombines TRBV28 with TRBJ1-1; D unclear. Trimming left V 3 bases short and J 1 base short, with 15 bases between. Germline loops: CDR1 MDHEN, CDR2 SYDVKM. The CDR3 has 16 residues. CDR3 loop: CASSFLGGFTNTEAFF. The CDR3 DNA reads as TGTGCCAGCAGTTTCCTTGGAGGGTTCACGAACACTGAAGCTTTCTTT. The full variable domain, completed using reference TRBV28 and TRBJ1-1, is DVKVTQSSRYLVKRTGEKVFLECVQDMDHENMFWYRQDPGLGLRLIYFSYDVKMKEKGDIPEGYSVSREKKERFSLILESASTNQTSMYLCASSFLGGFTNTEAFFGQGTRLTVV.

The chain carries TRBV11-1 and TRBJ1-2, with D perhaps matching TRBD1 (6 bases). V shed 3 bases and J shed 8 bases, with 10 bases lying between them. Germline V gives CDR1 SGHAT, CDR2 FQDESV (reference sequence). The CDR3 covers 12 residues. CDR3: CASSLDRQGYTF. In nucleotides, the CDR3 is TGTGCCAGCAGCTTGGACAGACAGGGCTACACCTTC.

The rearrangement uses TRBV2 and TRBJ1-2; 8 bases match TRBD1. With V trimmed by 1 base and J by 11 bases, 9 bases remained unmatched. The V gene's germline CDR1 is SNHLY and CDR2 FYNNEI. The CDR3 has 14 amino acids. CDR3 bases: TGTGCCAGCAGTGAAGAGGGCCAGGGGGCAGGTTACACCTTC. As protein: CASSEEGQGAGYTF.

This chain links TRBV5-5 with TRBJ1-4, with D uncertain. V dropped 1 base and J dropped 0 bases, with 4 bases sitting between them. This CDR3 has 14 amino acids. Germline CDR1 is SGHKS and CDR2 is YYEKEE (reference sequence). The CDR3: CASSLRATNEKLFF. CDR3 bases: TGTGCCAGCAGCTTGCGAGCAACTAATGAAAAACTGTTTTTT.

The J gene is TRBJ2-3, the V gene TRBV7-3, with 7 bases that match TRBD2. Germline V gives CDR1 SGHTA, CDR2 FQGTGA. This CDR3 contains 15 residues. The trim removed 8 bases at V and 3 bases at J, leaving 11 bases unmatched. In DNA, the CDR3 is TGTGCCAGCGGCCTCACCGGGACTAAGACAGATACGCAGTATTTT. Protein: CASGLTGTKTDTQYF.

The genes are TRBV5-1 and TRBJ2-3; 7 positions match TRBD2. There are 17 residues in the CDR3. Germline loops: CDR1 SGHRS, CDR2 YFSETQ. With 4 bases clipped from V and 0 bases from J, the junction kept 11 bases outside the gene matches. Written as DNA, the CDR3 is TGCGCCAGCAGCCTTTGGGCCGGGGGGTCTAGCACAGATACGCAGTATTTT. Protein: CASSLWAGGSSTDTQYF.

This clone has ten or more counts. The chain couples TRBV5-6 to TRBJ1-3; D gene unclear. CDR3 length: 13 residues. Germline CDR1 and CDR2: SGHDT and YYEEEE. The V end was cut by 2 bases, the J end by 6 bases, with 9 bases between. The CDR3 nucleotides read TGTGCCAGCAGCTTCCCCGCGGTAAACACCATATATTTT. It translates to CASSFPAVNTIYF. Variable domain in full (rest from reference TRBV5-6 and TRBJ1-3): DAGVTQSPTHLIKTRGQQVTLRCSPKSGHDTVSWYQQALGQGPQFIFQYYEEEERQRGNFPDRFSGHQFPNYSSELNVNALLLGDSALYLCASSFPAVNTIYFGEGSWLTVV.

This clone has a single count. This chain links TRBV24-1 with TRBJ2-3; 9 bases map to TRBD2. The junction had 4 bases not matched to a gene; V was cut back by 0 bases and J by 1 base. The germline V gene encodes CDR1 KGHDR and CDR2 SFDVKD. This CDR3 has 17 amino acids. The CDR3 reads CATSDLQSSGGTDTQYF. The CDR3 region has the DNA TGTGCCACCAGTGATTTGCAGTCTAGCGGGGGCACAGATACGCAGTATTTT.

This sequence joins TRBV5-1 and TRBJ1-5, with D possibly matching TRBD1 (6 bases). V was cut by 1 base and J by 1 base, with 12 bases left in between. The CDR3 consists of 16 residues. CDR1 is SGHRS and CDR2 is YFSETQ in the germline V gene. CDR3 loop: CASSLWGPGSNQPQHF. Written as DNA, the CDR3 is TGCGCCAGCAGCTTGTGGGGGCCGGGGAGCAATCAGCCCCAGCATTTT.